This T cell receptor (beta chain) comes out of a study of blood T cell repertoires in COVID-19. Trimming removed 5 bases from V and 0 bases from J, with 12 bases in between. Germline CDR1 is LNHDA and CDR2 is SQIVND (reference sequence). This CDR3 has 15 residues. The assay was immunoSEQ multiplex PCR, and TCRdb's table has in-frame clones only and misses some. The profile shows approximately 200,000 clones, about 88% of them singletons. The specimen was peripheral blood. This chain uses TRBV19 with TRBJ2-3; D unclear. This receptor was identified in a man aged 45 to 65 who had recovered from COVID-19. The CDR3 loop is CASSSRLVSTDTQYF. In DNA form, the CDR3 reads TGTGCCAGTAGTTCCCGACTTGTAAGCACAGATACGCAGTATTTT.